The 27 T cell receptor beta chains given below trace back to one sample, sequenced in a study of T cell responses to AZD1222 COVID-19 vaccine. Produced via immunoSEQ multiplex PCR; TCRdb's table is partial and in-frame only. This table holds around 94,000 clones, around 85% found once. Specimen: peripheral blood, collected 28 days after the second AZD1222 dose. Source of these receptors: an adult who received the AZD1222 COVID-19 vaccine.

V is TRBV10-3 and J is TRBJ1-3; D is undetermined. V gave up 0 bases and J gave up 3 bases, with 9 bases separating them. From germline, CDR1 is ENHRY and CDR2 SYGVKD. The length of the CDR3 is 15 residues. In DNA, the CDR3 is TGTGCCATCAGTGAGTCTGGCGCGGATGGAAACACCATATATTTT. Its protein is CAISESGADGNTIYF.

This clone was counted a single time. J is TRBJ1-6 and V is TRBV6-5; 9 bases are shared with TRBD1. The V gene's germline CDR1 is MNHEY and CDR2 SVGAGI. The CDR3 extends over 15 amino acids. The V gene end was trimmed by 6 bases and the J gene end by 10 bases; junction bases not matched to a gene: 10. CDR3 nucleotide sequence: TGTGCCAGCAGGGGGAGGACAGGGGTCACATCACCCCTCCACTTT. This codes for CASRGRTGVTSPLHF.

The rearrangement links TRBV28 to TRBJ2-5; 9 bases are shared with TRBD2. The germline V gene has CDR1 MDHEN and CDR2 SYDVKM. CDR3 length: 16 residues. J lost 1 base, V lost 5 bases, and 8 bases had no gene match. The CDR3 DNA is TGTGCCAGCAGTCCCGGGACTAGCCTTACCCAAGAGACCCAGTACTTC. It is translated as CASSPGTSLTQETQYF.

This rearrangement joins TRBV7-9 to TRBJ2-1, with no clear D. Trimming took off 5 bases at V and 0 bases at J, with 8 bases between the two ends. The CDR3 is 14 amino acids. Germline lookup yields CDR1 SEHNR and CDR2 FQNEAQ (reference sequence). The CDR3 region has the DNA TGTGCCAGCAGCCCCGGTAGCTCCTACAATGAGCAGTTCTTC. Its translation: CASSPGSSYNEQFF.

The gene calls are TRBV2 and TRBJ2-7; D possibly corresponds to TRBD1 (5 bases). The germline V gene encodes CDR1 SNHLY and CDR2 FYNNEI. The CDR3 contains 12 residues. The germline V and J ends were trimmed by 4 bases and 3 bases, with 7 bases remaining between them. CDR3 region: CASSAGNYEQYF. The CDR3 nucleotides are TGTGCCAGCAGTGCAGGGAACTACGAGCAGTACTTC.

The chain is built from TRBV7-2 and TRBJ2-4, with TRBD1 matching 9 bases. The J segment lost 7 bases and the V segment lost 5 bases, leaving 6 bases of the junction unmatched. This CDR3 region has 14 residues. Germline CDR1 and CDR2: SGHTA and FQGNSA. The CDR3 protein is CASSPRGQGNIQYF. Written as DNA, the CDR3 is TGTGCCAGCAGCCCCCGGGGACAGGGTAACATTCAGTACTTC.

The chain links TRBV4-3 to TRBJ1-1; D not certain. V was cut by 1 base and J by 5 bases, with 11 bases left in between. The CDR3 has 14 residues. Germline V gene data show CDR1 as LGHNA and CDR2 as YSLEER. CDR3 sequence: CASSQAARRTEAFF. The CDR3 DNA reads TGCGCCAGCAGCCAAGCGGCCAGAAGGACTGAAGCTTTCTTT.

The chain is built from TRBV5-1 and TRBJ2-1; D not certain. Germline lookup yields CDR1 SGHRS and CDR2 YFSETQ. Trimming removed 0 bases from V and 0 bases from J, with 7 bases in between. The CDR3 runs 15 residues. For the CDR3, the DNA is TGCGCCAGCAGCTTGGAGTCGAGCTCCTACAATGAGCAGTTCTTC. Translated: CASSLESSSYNEQFF.

This clone was seen only once. The junction does not match germline at one end; this may be a read error. Other DNA sequences from this sample encode an identical CDR3 as well. V usage is TRBV6-2 or TRBV6-3 and J usage is TRBJ2-5; 7 nucleotides align to TRBD1. CDR3 length: 13 residues. Germline CDR1 is MNHEY and CDR2 is SVGEGT. This CDR3 reads CASSYGTVETQYF. CDR3 sequence (DNA): TGTGCCAGTAGTTACGGGACAGTAGAGACCCAGTACTTC.

The chain couples TRBV7-8 to TRBJ2-1; 7 bases agree with TRBD2. The CDR3 extends over 16 amino acids. Germline loops: CDR1 SGHVS, CDR2 FQNEAQ. Trimming cost V 2 bases and J 1 base; bases outside gene matches: 5. This CDR3 reads CASSLLPSGSYNEQFF. The CDR3 DNA reads TGTGCCAGCAGCTTATTGCCTAGCGGTTCCTACAATGAGCAGTTCTTC.

The chain joins TRBV5-1 to TRBJ2-1; D gene uncertain. Looked up from germline, CDR1 is SGHRS and CDR2 is YFSETQ. V was clipped by 5 bases and J by 4 bases, with 25 bases between them. The CDR3 contains 18 residues. CDR3 sequence (DNA): TGCGCCAGCAGAATGGGTGACACTGTTCCCCTAAAGTACAATGAGCAGTTCTTC. Protein product: CASRMGDTVPLKYNEQFF.

This clone was seen a few times. V gene TRBV5-1 combines with J gene TRBJ1-1; D gene ambiguous. CDR1 SGHRS and CDR2 YFSETQ come from the germline V gene. The V gene lost 4 bases and the J gene lost 1 base, with 14 bases spanning the gap. This CDR3 contains 15 residues. This CDR3 is CASSPNPNRNTEAFF. The CDR3 DNA sequence: TGCGCCAGCAGCCCAAATCCGAACAGGAACACTGAAGCTTTCTTT.

V usage is TRBV27 and J usage is TRBJ2-3; TRBD2 agrees at 12 bases. This CDR3 has 15 residues. Losses at the gene ends were 2 bases for V and 5 bases for J; bases not matched to a gene: 2. Germline-derived CDR1 and CDR2 are MNHEY and SMNVEV (reference sequence). The CDR3 region is CASSLLAGGIDTQYF. The CDR3 DNA reads TGTGCCAGCAGTTTACTAGCGGGAGGGATAGATACGCAGTATTTT.

This sequence joins TRBV6-5 and TRBJ1-2; D is unclear. The CDR3 runs to 11 residues. Germline CDR1 and CDR2: MNHEY and SVGAGI. Trimming left V 5 bases short and J 8 bases short, with 9 bases between. The CDR3 sequence is CASSKTYGYTF. CDR3 bases: TGTGCCAGCAGTAAGACTTACGGCTACACCTTC.

The chain employs TRBV5-4 and TRBJ2-5, with D possibly called TRBD1 or TRBD2 (5 bases each). Germline V lookup: CDR1 SGHNT, CDR2 YYREEE (reference sequence). This CDR3 has 16 amino acids. Trimming pared 0 bases from V and 2 bases from J, leaving 14 bases between. The CDR3 is CASSLAGAITQETQYF. Here the CDR3 DNA reads TGTGCCAGCAGCTTGGCCGGGGCGATCACTCAAGAGACCCAGTACTTC.

The chain links TRBV7-2 to TRBJ1-5; tentatively, D is TRBD1 (5 bases). The CDR3 covers 16 residues. Germline CDR1 reads SGHTA; CDR2 reads FQGNSA. V was clipped by 7 bases and J by 1 base, with 17 bases between them. The chain's CDR3 is CASTLRAGESNQPQHF. In nucleotides, the CDR3 is TGTGCCAGCACCCTCCGGGCGGGGGAAAGCAATCAGCCCCAGCATTTT.

The rearrangement uses TRBV6-5 and TRBJ2-1; D not certain. The CDR3 covers 14 residues. V gave up 6 bases and J gave up 2 bases, with 11 bases separating them. CDR1 MNHEY and CDR2 SVGAGI come from the germline V gene. The CDR3 coding sequence is TGTGCCAGCAGCCCCGGGCCTCCCTACAATGAGCAGTTCTTC. The encoded protein is CASSPGPPYNEQFF.

Remarks on this clone: Within the sample, other DNA sequences also encode this same CDR3. This chain links TRBV5-1 with TRBJ2-5, with a possible D match to TRBD2 (7 bases). The germline V gene encodes CDR1 SGHRS and CDR2 YFSETQ. Between the trimmed V and J ends, which lost 0 bases and 4 bases, there was a span of 10 bases. This CDR3 has 14 residues. The CDR3 here is CASSLGRGAETQYF. The CDR3 region has the DNA TGCGCCAGCAGCTTGGGACGGGGGGCAGAGACCCAGTACTTC.

This chain connects TRBV9 to TRBJ1-5; D is ambiguous. Germline V lookup: CDR1 SGDLS, CDR2 YYNGEE. Trimming took 0 bases from V and 4 from J, leaving 8 bases between them. The CDR3 loop spans 14 amino acids. The CDR3 coding sequence is TGTGCCAGCAGCGTAGGTCTGGGAAATCAGCCCCAGCATTTT. Residues: CASSVGLGNQPQHF.

This clone was picked up one time. The chain is built from TRBV7-8 and TRBJ2-1, with 9 bases matching TRBD1. The germline V gene has CDR1 SGHVS and CDR2 FQNEAQ. The CDR3 loop spans 14 amino acids. Trimming removed 2 bases from V and 6 bases from J; junction bases left unmatched: 2. The CDR3 nucleotides are TGTGCCAGCAGCTTATACAGGGGGCTCAATGAGCAGTTCTTC. Protein product: CASSLYRGLNEQFF.

The genes are TRBV2 and TRBJ1-6; no definite D call. The CDR3 is 16 amino acids. Looked up from germline, CDR1 is SNHLY and CDR2 is FYNNEI. Trimming removed 6 bases from V and 4 bases from J, with 16 bases in between. This CDR3 reads CASRDHQALYNSPLHF. DNA of the CDR3: TGTGCCAGCAGGGACCATCAGGCTTTATATAATTCACCCCTCCACTTT.

The chain links TRBV4-3 to TRBJ2-2; tentatively, D is TRBD2 (7 bases). Trimming cost V 4 bases and J 5 bases, with 23 bases left between them. CDR1 is LGHNA and CDR2 is YSLEER in the germline V gene. CDR3 size: 18 residues. The CDR3 here is CASSPRGLGLGGTGELFF. The CDR3 DNA follows: TGCGCCAGCAGCCCCAGGGGATTAGGACTAGGGGGGACCGGGGAGCTGTTTTTT.

This chain links TRBV7-6 with TRBJ2-3; 9 bases match TRBD2. The CDR3 has 17 residues. Trimming cost V 4 bases and J 0 bases; bases outside gene matches: 8. CDR1 SGHVS and CDR2 FNYEAQ come from the germline V gene. The CDR3 is CASSWSGGLASTDTQYF. The CDR3 coding sequence is TGTGCCAGCAGCTGGAGCGGGGGGCTCGCTAGCACAGATACGCAGTATTTT.

V and J are TRBV2 and TRBJ1-3, with D hard to call. Trimming left V 5 bases short and J 0 bases short, with 11 bases between. CDR1 is SNHLY and CDR2 is FYNNEI in the germline V gene. The CDR3 covers 15 residues. DNA for the CDR3: TGTGCCAGCAGTCCTCAGACCCGCTCTGGAAACACCATATATTTT. Encoded protein: CASSPQTRSGNTIYF.

V is TRBV7-2 and J is TRBJ1-1, with TRBD1 matching over 7 bases. CDR1 and CDR2 from the germline V gene are SGHTA and FQGNSA. There are 15 residues in the CDR3. J gave up 3 bases and V 2 bases, and 6 bases lay outside the gene matches. The CDR3 DNA is TGTGCCAGCAGCTTACTACTGGGACAGTACACTGAAGCTTTCTTT. It is translated as CASSLLLGQYTEAFF.

The chain is built from TRBV5-6 and TRBJ2-3; D might be TRBD2 (5 bases). V lost 0 bases, J lost 1 base, and 15 bases lay in between. There are 17 residues in the CDR3. Germline V gene data show CDR1 as SGHDT and CDR2 as YYEEEE. The CDR3 DNA sequence: TGTGCCAGCAGCTTGGGATCTTTGTGGGGAGGCACAGATACGCAGTATTTT. It yields the protein CASSLGSLWGGTDTQYF.

The gene calls are TRBV7-2 and TRBJ2-7, with D uncertain. CDR1 and CDR2 (germline): SGHTA, FQGNSA. This CDR3 contains 12 residues. With 6 bases removed from V and 3 bases from J, the gap between germline ends came to 9 bases. CDR3 coding DNA: TGTGCCAGCAGTACTACCAACTACGAGCAGTACTTC. The encoded protein is CASSTTNYEQYF.